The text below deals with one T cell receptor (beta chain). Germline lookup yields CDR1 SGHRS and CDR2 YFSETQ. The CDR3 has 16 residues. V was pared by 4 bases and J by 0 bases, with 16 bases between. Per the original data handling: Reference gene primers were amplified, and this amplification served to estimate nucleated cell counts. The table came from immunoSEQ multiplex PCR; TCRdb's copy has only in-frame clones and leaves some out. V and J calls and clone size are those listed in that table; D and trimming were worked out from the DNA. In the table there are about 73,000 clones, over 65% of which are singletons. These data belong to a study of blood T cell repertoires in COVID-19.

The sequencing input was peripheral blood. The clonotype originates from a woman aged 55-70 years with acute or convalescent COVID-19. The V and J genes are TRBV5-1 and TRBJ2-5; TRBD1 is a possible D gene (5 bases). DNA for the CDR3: TGCGCCAGCAGCCCAGGCGCCGGACAACACCAAGAGACCCAGTACTTC. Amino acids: CASSPGAGQHQETQYF.